These 21 T cell receptor beta chains share one sample of origin, sequenced in a study of shared clonotypes between healthy human individuals (dated by TCRdb to 2020 to 2021). CD8 naive samples consisted of CD45RO-negative cells that were positively selected for CCR7, yielding a CD45RA+CCR7+ population without TemRA cells. Libraries were built with the immunoSEQ multiplex PCR assay. Imported from immuneACCESS, the table was reduced by TCRdb to in-frame sequences with V and J called. These copies leave out some clones; in studies compared against another copy, an unresolved V gene accounts for under half, and the cause of the remainder is not known. The sample has millions of clones on record, around 96% of them singletons. The ten largest clones capture 0.9% to 1.4% of the sample. The specimen was naive CD8+ T cells sorted from blood. The cell subset or site label for this specimen denotes: CD45RA+CCR7+. These receptor sequences come from a young man in good health.

The CDR3 is CASSLGQGVEDYGYTF. CDR3 bases: TGTGCCAGCAGCTTGGGACAGGGAGTTGAGGACTATGGCTACACCTTC. The chain couples TRBV7-8 to TRBJ1-2; 9 bases agree with TRBD1. Trimming at V came to 3 bases and at J to 3 bases, leaving 8 bases not matched to a gene. The CDR3 runs 16 residues. The germline V gene has CDR1 SGHVS and CDR2 FQNEAQ.

This clone was seen only once. The chain joins TRBV27 to TRBJ2-1, with unresolved D. This CDR3 spans 14 amino acids. Trimming removed 3 bases from V and 5 bases from J, with 11 bases in between. Germline CDR1 MNHEY, CDR2 SMNVEV (reference sequence). The DNA of the CDR3 is TGTGCCAGCAGTTTCTCGGACCGCAACAATGAGCAGTTCTTC. This translates into CASSFSDRNNEQFF.

The chain carries TRBV10-3 and TRBJ2-2; the match to TRBD2 covers 14 bases. The J segment lost 5 bases and the V segment lost 3 bases, leaving 11 bases of the junction unmatched. CDR1 is ENHRY and CDR2 is SYGVKD in the germline V gene. This CDR3 is built from 19 residues. This CDR3 reads CAISDSGLAGAFGTGELFF. The CDR3 nucleotides read TGTGCCATCAGTGATTCGGGACTAGCGGGGGCCTTTGGGACCGGGGAGCTGTTTTTT.

The chain combines TRBV7-8 with TRBJ2-2; TRBD2 matches at 12 bases. V shed 5 bases and J 6 bases; nucleotides not matched to a gene: 7. CDR1 and CDR2 (germline): SGHVS, FQNEAQ. CDR3 length: 16 residues. DNA of the CDR3: TGTGCCAGCAGCCCTCGACTAGCGGGAGCCCCCGGGGAGCTGTTTTTT. Protein: CASSPRLAGAPGELFF.

This sequence joins TRBV27 and TRBJ1-6; the match to TRBD1 covers 9 bases. The ends lost 5 bases at V and 7 bases at J; junction bases unmatched: 9. Germline V CDR1 and CDR2: MNHEY, SMNVEV (reference sequence). This CDR3 has 16 amino acids. The CDR3 nucleotides read TGTGCCAGCAGTCGTTATCGGACAGGGGAAAATTCACCCCTCCACTTT. Amino acid sequence: CASSRYRTGENSPLHF.

This sequence joins TRBV28 and TRBJ1-4; D might be TRBD1 (5 bases). This CDR3 has 13 amino acids. Germline CDR1 is MDHEN and CDR2 is SYDVKM. Between the trimmed V and J ends, which lost 6 bases and 4 bases, there was a span of 9 bases. CDR3 in DNA: TGTGCCAGCAGCACGGGGCTTAATGAAAAACTGTTTTTT. Its protein is CASSTGLNEKLFF.

The chain employs TRBV27 and TRBJ2-7; no definite D call. Germline values: CDR1 MNHEY, CDR2 SMNVEV (reference sequence). Trimming took off 3 bases at V and 1 base at J, with 16 bases between the two ends. The CDR3 is 16 residues long. CDR3 coding DNA: TGTGCCAGCAGTTTTTCGTCCGGAATCGCATCCTACGAGCAGTACTTC. This codes for CASSFSSGIASYEQYF.

The V and J genes are TRBV9 and TRBJ1-2, with 7 bases aligning to TRBD1. The CDR3 is 14 amino acids. CDR1 SGDLS and CDR2 YYNGEE come from the germline V gene. With 4 bases clipped from V and 3 bases from J, the junction kept 6 bases outside the gene matches. CDR3 bases: TGTGCCAGCAGCTACGCCGGGACAGACTATGGCTACACCTTC. As protein: CASSYAGTDYGYTF. The variable domain in full, completed from reference TRBV9 and TRBJ1-2, reads DSGVTQTPKHLITATGQRVTLRCSPRSGDLSVYWYQQSLDQGLQFLIQYYNGEERAKGNILERFSAQQFPDLHSELNLSSLELGDSALYFCASSYAGTDYGYTFGSGTRLTVV.

The chain carries TRBV19 and TRBJ2-7; 11 bases align to TRBD1. The V segment lost 5 bases and the J segment 2 bases; nucleotides outside the gene matches: 5. Germline V gene sequence: CDR1 LNHDA, CDR2 SQIVND (reference sequence). This CDR3 is built from 15 residues. The CDR3 DNA sequence: TGTGCCAGTAGTGTGGCGGGACAGGGGGCCTACGAGCAGTACTTC. This translates into CASSVAGQGAYEQYF. The whole variable domain, remainder taken from reference TRBV19 and TRBJ2-7, is DGGITQSPKYLFRKEGQNVTLSCEQNLNHDAMYWYRQDPGQGLRLIYYSQIVNDFQKGDIAEGYSVSREKKESFPLTVTSAQKNPTAFYLCASSVAGQGAYEQYFGPGTRLTVT.

The gene calls are TRBV11-2 and TRBJ2-3; D might be TRBD1 or TRBD2, each matching 5 bases. This CDR3 spans 13 amino acids. In germline, CDR1 is SGHAT, CDR2 FQNNGV. V was shortened by 5 bases and J by 2 bases, with 8 bases between the two germline ends. CDR3 coding DNA: TGTGCCAGCAGCCCCGGGACCACAGATACGCAGTATTTT. Translation: CASSPGTTDTQYF.

The chain carries TRBV5-4 and TRBJ2-3; 9 bases line up with TRBD2. V lost 4 bases to trimming and J lost 3 bases; unmatched junction nucleotides: 6. There are 15 residues in the CDR3. Germline CDR1 SGHNT, CDR2 YYREEE (reference sequence). CDR3 nucleotide sequence: TGTGCCAGCAGCCCCGCTAGCGGGGAGACAGATACGCAGTATTTT. As protein: CASSPASGETDTQYF.

The V call is TRBV7-2, the J call TRBJ2-1; no definite D call. The V end lost 1 base, the J end lost 0 bases, and 13 bases lay between the germline ends. The CDR3 runs 17 residues. Germline lookup yields CDR1 SGHTA and CDR2 FQGNSA. The CDR3 reads CASSLVSRPSSYNEQFF. The CDR3 nucleotides read TGTGCCAGCAGCTTAGTTTCGCGTCCGAGCTCCTACAATGAGCAGTTCTTC.

The CDR3 spells CASTSGPANTGELFF. DNA of the CDR3: TGTGCCAGCACTTCGGGGCCCGCGAACACCGGGGAGCTGTTTTTT. The chain carries TRBV27 and TRBJ2-2; either TRBD1 or TRBD2 may supply D (5 bases each). Germline loops: CDR1 MNHEY, CDR2 SMNVEV (reference sequence). Trimming stripped 7 bases from V and 0 bases from J, with 12 bases between. The CDR3 sequence is 15 residues long.

The J gene is TRBJ2-5, the V gene TRBV2; 7 nucleotides match TRBD1. Germline V gene lookup returns CDR1 SNHLY and CDR2 FYNNEI. Trimming at V came to 7 bases and at J to 3 bases, leaving 8 bases not matched to a gene. The CDR3 length is 14 residues. This chain's CDR3 is CASTMTGLEETQYF. The CDR3 DNA follows: TGTGCCAGCACCATGACAGGGTTGGAAGAGACCCAGTACTTC.

On this clone itself: At the DNA level, this CDR3 is encoded by other sequences in the same sample as well. V and J are TRBV5-4 and TRBJ2-7; D possibly matches TRBD1 or TRBD2 (5 bases each). Germline CDR1 reads SGHNT; CDR2 reads YYREEE (reference sequence). Deletions cut 2 bases from V and 3 bases from J, with 9 bases between. The CDR3 has 13 amino acids. The CDR3, as DNA: TGTGCCAGCAGCTTCGGGGCAAGCTACGAGCAGTACTTC. It encodes CASSFGASYEQYF.

The table lists this clone with a count of one. This CDR3 is also generated by other DNA sequences in the sample. V and J are TRBV29-1 and TRBJ1-3; D not resolved. The CDR3 loop spans 13 amino acids. The germline V gene encodes CDR1 SQVTM and CDR2 ANQGSEA. Deletions cut 4 bases from V and 0 bases from J, with 7 bases between. CDR3 sequence reads: CSVGWDSGNTIYF. For the CDR3, the DNA is TGCAGCGTTGGATGGGACTCTGGAAACACCATATATTTT.

This clone was seen at least ten times. Other DNA sequences within the sample encode an identical CDR3. V usage is TRBV30 and J usage is TRBJ2-7; D gene uncertain. This CDR3 region has 11 residues. V was clipped by 3 bases and J by 1 base, with 4 bases between them. Looked up from germline, CDR1 is GTSNPN and CDR2 is SVGIG (reference sequence). The CDR3 protein is CAWRVSYEQYF. CDR3 DNA: TGTGCCTGGAGAGTATCCTACGAGCAGTACTTC.

This clone came up once. The J gene is TRBJ2-3, the V gene TRBV13, with D unclear. Germline CDR1 and CDR2: PRHDT and FYEKMQ (reference sequence). Trimming stripped 3 bases from V and 0 bases from J, with 7 bases between. This CDR3 spans 14 amino acids. CDR3 in DNA: TGTGCCAGCAGCTTGCCCCTTAGCACAGATACGCAGTATTTT. Translated: CASSLPLSTDTQYF.

V usage is TRBV4-1 and J usage is TRBJ2-7, with D possibly being TRBD2 (5 bases). The V end was cut by 4 bases, the J end by 2 bases, with 15 bases between. The length of the CDR3 is 15 residues. Germline V lookup: CDR1 MGHRA, CDR2 YSYEKL. The chain's CDR3 is CASSLKVSAAYEQYF. In DNA, the CDR3 is TGCGCCAGCAGCCTCAAGGTTAGCGCGGCCTACGAGCAGTACTTC.

The V call is TRBV7-2, the J call TRBJ1-6, with a tentative D call TRBD1 (6 bases). CDR3 length: 19 residues. V lost 5 bases and J lost 0, with 20 bases in between. Per germline, CDR1 SGHTA and CDR2 FQGNSA. The CDR3 loop reads CASSPRAPRGSSYNSPLHF. CDR3 nucleotides: TGTGCCAGCAGCCCCAGGGCACCTAGGGGGAGCTCCTATAATTCACCCCTCCACTTT.

CDR3 loop: CASSVGLPYNEQFF. In DNA form, the CDR3 reads TGTGCCAGCAGCGTAGGTCTCCCTTACAATGAGCAGTTCTTC. This sequence joins TRBV9 and TRBJ2-1, with unresolved D. Trimming removed 0 bases at V and 4 bases at J, with 8 bases between. CDR3 size: 14 residues. Germline assignment: CDR1 SGDLS and CDR2 YYNGEE.